This T cell receptor beta chain was profiled in a study of blood T cell repertoires in COVID-19. Study-level background: Acute and convalescent COVID-19 specimens originated in the United States, Italy and Spain. Sample material is recorded as cDNA or gDNA derived from T cells, B-cell-depleted T cells, or PBMCs.

Trimming cost V 5 bases and J 5 bases, with 10 bases left between them. The CDR3 spans 13 residues. The germline CDR1 and CDR2 sequences are SGHTA and FQGTGA. Original processing methods: Amplified reference gene primers provided the basis for estimating nucleated cell counts. Sequencing used immunoSEQ multiplex PCR; TCRdb keeps in-frame clones, though not all of them. From that table come the V and J calls and clone size; the DNA was used to work out D and trimming. Of approximately 99,000 clones in the sample, 80% to 90% were seen once. This clone is a singleton in its sample. This rearrangement joins TRBV7-3 to TRBJ2-1; TRBD2 might be the D (5 bases). This TCR was recovered from a human donor in a cohort sampled during active COVID-19. The sequenced sample consisted of peripheral blood. The CDR3 DNA reads as TGTGCCAGCAGCCCCGGACTTAACAATGAGCAGTTCTTC. Residues: CASSPGLNNEQFF.